The present T cell receptor (beta chain) was sequenced within a study of blood T cells in healthy people across ages. Study-wide results and limits: Estimates drawn from one million T cells were deemed to understate diversity. The fall in TCR beta diversity per million T cells was roughly linear with age.

Germline values: CDR1 MNHNS, CDR2 SASEGT. Deletions cut 1 base from V and 15 bases from J, with 7 bases between. The CDR3 consists of 10 residues. Next came a second PCR, run for about 7 to 12 cycles, which used a sample-barcoded 5' primer along with a J-beta primer mix. Samples each returned at least 3 million CDR3-containing paired-end reads. Using its own MiXCR run on the 5' RACE reads, TCRdb lists one record per CDR3 protein. The table has about 1.4 million distinct CDR3 sequences, approximately 63% seen once. On this clonotype itself: Antigen specificity is unknown.

The chain recombines TRBV6-1 with TRBJ2-4; weak D call: TRBD2 (5 bases). The TCR was taken from a man aged 18 to 30 in good health. Specimen: blood. As DNA, the CDR3 is TGTGCCAGCAGTGAAGGGACTCGGTACTTC. Protein product: CASSEGTRYF.